This T cell receptor (beta chain) was observed in a study of shared clonotypes between healthy human individuals. Study summary: Donors consisted of two women and three men between 18 and 49.

The data were produced by immunoSEQ multiplex PCR, yet TCRdb's version contains in-frame clones alone and is incomplete. The sample has 1,400,000 or so clones, around 98.5% seen once. CDR1 and CDR2 from the germline V gene are SGHRS and YFSETQ. Trimming took 0 bases from V and 7 from J; bases not matched to a gene: 8. The CDR3 is 16 residues long. CD4+ cells yielded CD45RA+ naive and CD45RA-negative memory subsets. Sequenced: naive CD4+ T cells sorted from blood. As for subset: CD45RA+ positively selected. This chain joins TRBV5-1 and TRBJ2-1, with TRBD2 matching 9 bases. This sequence was found in a man younger than 40 in good health. In nucleotides, the CDR3 is TGCGCCAGCAGCTTGGGTGTGGGCGGGAGGGGTAATGAGCAGTTCTTC. Residues: CASSLGVGGRGNEQFF.